Shown below are 28 T cell receptor beta chains from a single sample sequenced in a study of blood T cells in healthy people across ages. Using a J-beta primer mix together with a sample-barcoded 5' primer, a second PCR was run for about 7 to 12 cycles. TCRdb independently ran MiXCR on the 5' RACE reads; one entry per CDR3 protein. The repertoire holds hundreds of thousands of distinct CDR3 sequences, with around 50% as singletons. Sequencing used blood. These receptors were obtained from a man in his forties in good health.

The CDR3 spells CASSPSGGAGETQYF. In nucleotides, the CDR3 is TGTGCCAGCAGCCCTAGCGGGGGGGCAGGAGAGACCCAGTACTTC. The genes are TRBV7-3 and TRBJ2-5; 12 bases agree with TRBD2. V lost 5 bases, J lost 4 bases, and 5 bases stayed unmatched. The CDR3 is 15 residues long. Germline-derived CDR1 and CDR2 are SGHTA and FQGTGA.

The gene calls are TRBV7-2 and TRBJ2-3, with 7 nucleotides matching TRBD2. This CDR3 region has 14 residues. The J segment lost 10 bases and the V segment lost 1 base, leaving 8 bases of the junction unmatched. From germline, CDR1 is SGHTA and CDR2 FQGNSA. CDR3 coding DNA: TGTGCCAGCAGCTTAGAGGCGGGAGCGTTTGCGCAGTATTTT. It yields the protein CASSLEAGAFAQYF.

J is TRBJ2-7 and V is TRBV10-3; D unclear. Deletions cut 2 bases from V and 7 bases from J, with 9 bases between. In germline, CDR1 is ENHRY, CDR2 SYGVKD. CDR3 length: 12 amino acids. CDR3 sequence reads: CAISEPHEEQYF. The CDR3 nucleotides read TGTGCCATCAGTGAGCCTCATGAGGAGCAGTACTTC.

This clonotype came up a few times. This chain uses TRBV24-1 with TRBJ2-7; D gene unclear. The end of the DNA aligns better with TRBJ2-5, so the J call may be wrong. CDR3 length: 13 amino acids. Germline V lookup: CDR1 KGHDR, CDR2 SFDVKD. CDR3 nucleotide sequence: TGTGCCACCAGTGATGTGGCTGTGGAGACCCAGTACTTC. Translating gives CATSDVAVETQYF.

Note on this clonotype: This may stem from a read error, because a much larger clone lies one nucleotide away. The chain couples TRBV27 to TRBJ2-3, with 7 bases fitting TRBD2. The CDR3 is made up of 14 amino acids. Per the germline V gene, CDR1 is MNHEY and CDR2 is SMNVEV (reference sequence). J was trimmed by 5 bases and V by 2 bases; bases with no gene match: 4. The CDR3 nucleotides are TGTGCCAGCAGTTTAATGCGGGGGAGAGATACGCAGTATTTT. It encodes CASSLMRGRDTQYF.

This clonotype was recorded at least ten times. The CDR3 DNA follows: TGCAGCGTTGAGGGTCAGTCCTACGAGCAGTACTTC. This sequence encodes CSVEGQSYEQYF. The chain employs TRBV29-1 and TRBJ2-7; no definite D call. V dropped 3 bases and J dropped 1 base, with 7 bases sitting between them. Germline V lookup: CDR1 SQVTM, CDR2 ANQGSEA. The CDR3 totals 12 residues.

This clonotype was detected a few times. The chain couples TRBV29-1 to TRBJ2-7; 7 bases map to TRBD1. V shed 8 bases, J shed 2 bases, and the junction held 12 bases outside the gene matches. Germline assignment: CDR1 SQVTM and CDR2 ANQGSEA. The CDR3 length is 14 residues. CDR3 sequence reads: CSSVDREQPYEQYF. CDR3 in DNA: TGCAGCTCAGTTGACAGGGAGCAACCCTACGAGCAGTACTTC.

The chain links TRBV5-1 to TRBJ2-1; 7 nucleotides align to TRBD1. V trimming: 4 bases; J trimming: 15 bases; junction bases outside the gene matches: 10. CDR3 length equals 12 residues. CDR1 is SGHRS, CDR2 YFSETQ, per germline. The CDR3 nucleotides are TGCGCCAGCAGCGAGGGACAGAGGGGTCGGTTCTTC. Its translation is CASSEGQRGRFF.

The chain couples TRBV20-1 to TRBJ1-2, with D perhaps matching TRBD1 (5 bases). The CDR3 loop spans 12 amino acids. Between the trimmed V and J ends, which lost 3 bases and 4 bases, there was a span of 9 bases. Per germline, CDR1 DFQATT and CDR2 SNEGSKA (reference sequence). CDR3 amino acids: CSASRRGYGYTF. The CDR3 DNA reads TGCAGTGCTAGTCGAAGGGGCTATGGCTACACCTTC.

This clonotype has a handful of counts. The chain is built from TRBV7-2 and TRBJ2-1, with TRBD2 matching 12 bases. The length of the CDR3 is 19 residues. V lost 5 bases to trimming and J lost 5 bases; unmatched junction nucleotides: 16. Germline CDR1 reads SGHTA; CDR2 reads FQGNSA. In DNA, the CDR3 is TGTGCCAGCAGCCCAGCAGGGCTAGGACTAGCGGGATCTAACAATGAGCAGTTCTTC. Residues: CASSPAGLGLAGSNNEQFF. Using reference TRBV7-2 and TRBJ2-1 for the parts outside the CDR3, the full variable domain is GAGVSQSPSNKVTEKGKDVELRCDPISGHTALYWYRQSLGQGLEFLIYFQGNSAPDKSGLPSDRFSAERTGGSVSTLTIQRTQQEDSAVYLCASSPAGLGLAGSNNEQFFGPGTRLTVL.

The V gene is TRBV7-8, the J gene TRBJ2-1; TRBD2 matches at 9 bases. J was trimmed by 3 bases and V by 5 bases; bases with no gene match: 8. The CDR3 is 16 residues long. Germline CDR1 reads SGHVS; CDR2 reads FQNEAQ. CDR3 sequence (DNA): TGTGCCAGCAGCATGTTTAGCGGGGGAGACTACAATGAGCAGTTCTTC. It translates to CASSMFSGGDYNEQFF.

The rearrangement uses TRBV12-3 or TRBV12-4 and TRBJ1-5, with D hard to call. V was pared by 6 bases and J by 4 bases, with 7 bases between. This CDR3 contains 12 residues. CDR3 DNA: TGTGCCAGCAGGGTTCATAATCAGCCCCAGCATTTT. Translating it yields CASRVHNQPQHF.

The rearrangement joins TRBV20-1 to TRBJ2-4; D perhaps matches TRBD1 (7 bases). Germline V CDR1 and CDR2: DFQATT, SNEGSKA (reference sequence). Between the trimmed V and J ends, which lost 3 bases and 0 bases, there was a span of 15 bases. CDR3 length equals 16 residues. In nucleotides, the CDR3 is TGCAGTGCTAGTATGACTAGGGGGCTAGCCAAAAACATTCAGTACTTC. This gives the protein CSASMTRGLAKNIQYF.

Here the CDR3 reads CASSEVSFAPNEQFF. The CDR3 DNA reads as TGTGCCAGCAGTGAAGTTTCGTTCGCCCCTAATGAGCAGTTCTTC. The chain has TRBV6-1 and TRBJ2-1; D gene uncertain. V was shortened by 1 base and J by 7 bases, with 14 bases between the two germline ends. This CDR3 spans 15 amino acids. CDR1 is MNHNS, CDR2 SASEGT, per germline.

This clonotype came up a few times. The rearrangement joins TRBV7-3 to TRBJ1-6, with D perhaps TRBD1 (6 bases). Trimming stripped 4 bases from V and 6 bases from J, with 10 bases between. CDR3 length: 14 residues. The germline gives CDR1 SGHTA, CDR2 FQGTGA. The CDR3 loop is CASSYGQPNSPLHF. The CDR3, as DNA: TGTGCCAGCAGCTATGGACAGCCTAATTCACCCCTCCACTTT. Using reference TRBV7-3 and TRBJ1-6 for the parts outside the CDR3, the full variable domain is GAGVSQTPSNKVTEKGKYVELRCDPISGHTALYWYRQSLGQGPEFLIYFQGTGAADDSGLPNDRFFAVRPEGSVSTLKIQRTERGDSAVYLCASSYGQPNSPLHFGNGTRLTVT.

The chain combines TRBV7-9 with TRBJ1-2; the match to TRBD1 covers 7 bases. The CDR3 loop spans 15 amino acids. Trimming removed 5 bases from V and 1 base from J; junction bases left unmatched: 7. Germline loops: CDR1 SEHNR, CDR2 FQNEAQ (reference sequence). CDR3 DNA sequence: TGTGCCAGCAGCCCACAGGGGCTCCTTAACTATGGCTACACCTTC. Its protein is CASSPQGLLNYGYTF.

This clonotype has more than one count but fewer than ten. The rearrangement joins TRBV27 to TRBJ2-4; 11 bases are a match to TRBD2. The CDR3 consists of 18 residues. The V gene's germline CDR1 is MNHEY and CDR2 SMNVEV (reference sequence). V trimming: 8 bases; J trimming: 0 bases; junction bases outside the gene matches: 12. The CDR3 spells CASETSGNKRGAKNIQYF. The CDR3 coding sequence is TGTGCCAGCGAGACTAGCGGGAATAAACGGGGAGCCAAAAACATTCAGTACTTC.

Of note for this clonotype: One end of the junction varies from germline; a read error may be responsible. V gene TRBV4-3 combines with J gene TRBJ1-2; no clear D gene. The germline V gene has CDR1 LGHNA and CDR2 YSLEER. The CDR3 is 16 amino acids. CDR3 sequence reads: CASSQDVSVLNCGYTF. CDR3 DNA: TGCGCCAGCAGCCAAGATGTTTCGGTCCTTAACTGTGGCTACACCTTC.

Here the CDR3 DNA reads TGCAGGGGTCCGGGACTAGCGGGATACGAGCAGTACTTC. Translated, it gives CRGPGLAGYEQYF. The V call is TRBV20-1, the J call TRBJ2-4; 13 nucleotides match TRBD2. The J call may be wrong; the DNA end is better matched by TRBJ2-7. This CDR3 has 13 amino acids. The germline CDR1 and CDR2 sequences are DFQATT and SNEGSKA (reference sequence).

The chain uses TRBV29-1 and TRBJ2-1; TRBD1 matches at 9 bases. CDR3 length: 13 residues. Germline assignment: CDR1 SQVTM and CDR2 ANQGSEA. The J segment lost 5 bases and the V segment lost 7 bases, leaving 6 bases of the junction unmatched. The CDR3 spells CSAPGQGDNEQFF. The CDR3 coding sequence is TGCAGCGCCCCGGGACAGGGCGACAATGAGCAGTTCTTC.

V is TRBV20-1 and J is TRBJ1-6; D gene ambiguous. V was shortened by 6 bases and J by 8 bases, with 2 bases between the two germline ends. This CDR3 has 9 residues. Germline-derived CDR1 and CDR2 are DFQATT and SNEGSKA (reference sequence). The chain's CDR3 is CSAYSPLHF. DNA of the CDR3: TGCAGTGCATATTCACCCCTCCACTTT.

V gene TRBV7-2 combines with J gene TRBJ2-6; TRBD2 aligns across 9 bases. The CDR3 loop spans 19 amino acids. The V gene's germline CDR1 is SGHTA and CDR2 FQGNSA. V lost 1 base to trimming and J lost 1 base; unmatched junction nucleotides: 8. The CDR3 nucleotides read TGTGCCAGCAGCTTAGTAGCGGGAGCCCACGCTTCTGGGGCCAACGTCCTGACTTTC. Translated: CASSLVAGAHASGANVLTF.

This clonotype was detected a few times. This chain connects TRBV18 to TRBJ1-4, with 7 nucleotides matching TRBD1. V shed 6 bases and J 5 bases; nucleotides not matched to a gene: 12. CDR3 length: 16 amino acids. CDR1 is KGHSH, CDR2 LQKENI, per germline. The CDR3 nucleotides read TGTGCCAGCTCCCCATCTGGGGACAGCCTCAATGAAAAACTGTTTTTT. Translation: CASSPSGDSLNEKLFF.

The rearrangement links TRBV20-1 to TRBJ2-1; 9 bases line up with TRBD1. V lost 3 bases, J lost 4 bases, and 13 bases stayed unmatched. Per germline, CDR1 DFQATT and CDR2 SNEGSKA (reference sequence). The CDR3 consists of 17 residues. CDR3 amino acids: CSASPSPGTGIYNEQFF. The CDR3 DNA sequence: TGCAGTGCTAGCCCCTCTCCCGGGACAGGGATTTACAATGAGCAGTTCTTC.

V gene TRBV12-3 or TRBV12-4 combines with J gene TRBJ2-7, with 11 bases identical to TRBD2. The J segment lost 4 bases and the V segment lost 6 bases, leaving 8 bases of the junction unmatched. The CDR3 runs to 15 residues. The CDR3 DNA sequence: TGTGCCAGCAGCAACCCGCGACTAGCGGGATACGAGCAGTACTTC. Protein product: CASSNPRLAGYEQYF.

V is TRBV13 and J is TRBJ2-1; D is tentatively TRBD1 or TRBD2 (5 bases each). The CDR3 has 13 residues. CDR1 is PRHDT, CDR2 FYEKMQ, per germline (reference sequence). Trimming took off 4 bases at V and 10 bases at J, with 14 bases between the two ends. CDR3 DNA sequence: TGTGCCAGCAGCTCACCGGGACCCTTGGAGCAGTTCTTC. Protein sequence: CASSSPGPLEQFF.

The V and J genes are TRBV4-2 and TRBJ1-4, with D maybe TRBD1 (5 bases). Trimming stripped 0 bases from V and 5 bases from J, with 13 bases between. CDR1 is LGHNA and CDR2 is YNFKEQ in the germline V gene. The CDR3 has 16 amino acids. CDR3 bases: TGTGCCAGCAGCCAAGACTATGGGGGGGTAAATGAAAAACTGTTTTTT. It codes for CASSQDYGGVNEKLFF.

This chain links TRBV29-1 with TRBJ2-7; D ambiguous. Germline lookup yields CDR1 SQVTM and CDR2 ANQGSEA. The V end was cut by 3 bases, the J end by 0 bases, with 6 bases between. The CDR3 spans 12 residues. The CDR3 sequence is CSVDGSSYEQYF. The DNA for the CDR3 is TGCAGCGTTGACGGAAGCTCCTACGAGCAGTACTTC.